These 10 T cell receptor beta chains were all obtained from the same sample, sequenced in a study of T cell responses to AZD1222 COVID-19 vaccine (dated by TCRdb to the early 2020s). What this sample's time point label stands for: about 28 days (+/-7) after the second vaccine dose. The library relied on the immunoSEQ multiplex PCR assay. TCRdb obtained this table from immuneACCESS and retained in-frame rearrangements with V and J assigned. These tables miss some clones; where compared with another copy, unresolved V genes account for less than half of the shortfall, and the remainder is unexplained. This sample comprises roughly 99,000 clones, 70% to 90% of them detected only once. The biggest ten clones account for less than 6% of the sample. The specimen was peripheral blood, collected 28 days after the second AZD1222 dose. The source of these receptors is an adult who received the AZD1222 COVID-19 vaccine.

The chain couples TRBV6-2 or TRBV6-3 to TRBJ2-7; 7 bases agree with TRBD1. CDR3 length equals 14 residues. Per the germline V gene, CDR1 is MNHEY and CDR2 is SVGEGT. Unmatched junction bases numbered 11, after V lost 5 bases and J lost 7 bases. CDR3 in DNA: TGTGCCAGCAGTAAGACAGGGTCTTCCTGGGAGCAGTACTTC. The encoded protein is CASSKTGSSWEQYF.

This chain links TRBV5-4 with TRBJ1-6; TRBD1 might be the D (6 bases). The CDR3 totals 14 residues. Trimming pared 4 bases from V and 5 bases from J, leaving 10 bases between. From germline, CDR1 is SGHNT and CDR2 YYREEE (reference sequence). CDR3 sequence: CASSPTGNNSPLHF. CDR3 sequence (DNA): TGTGCCAGCAGCCCGACAGGAAATAATTCACCCCTCCACTTT.

The CDR3 is CASSVGTGRNTIYF. The DNA for the CDR3 is TGTGCCAGCAGTGTCGGGACAGGGAGAAACACCATATATTTT. The V and J genes are TRBV2 and TRBJ1-3; 9 bases fit TRBD1. Trimming removed 4 bases from V and 5 bases from J; junction bases left unmatched: 3. CDR1 is SNHLY, CDR2 FYNNEI, per germline. This CDR3 comprises 14 residues.

The rearrangement joins TRBV11-2 to TRBJ1-2; 9 bases fit TRBD1. Losses at the gene ends were 4 bases for V and 6 bases for J; bases not matched to a gene: 9. CDR1 is SGHAT and CDR2 is FQNNGV in the germline V gene. The CDR3 covers 15 residues. The CDR3 sequence is CASSSWDREYHGYTF. The CDR3 DNA reads as TGTGCCAGCAGCTCTTGGGACAGGGAGTATCATGGCTACACCTTC.

The V gene is TRBV7-2, the J gene TRBJ1-3; D is undetermined. V lost 5 bases to trimming and J lost 0 bases, with 8 bases between them. Germline CDR1 is SGHTA and CDR2 is FQGNSA. This CDR3 spans 14 amino acids. The CDR3 DNA sequence: TGTGCCAGCAGCCTAATGAACTCTGGAAACACCATATATTTT. As protein: CASSLMNSGNTIYF.

The chain links TRBV5-6 to TRBJ2-7; the D call may be TRBD1 or TRBD2 (6 bases each). The CDR3 spans 14 residues. V dropped 4 bases and J dropped 3 bases, with 14 bases sitting between them. Per the germline V gene, CDR1 is SGHDT and CDR2 is YYEEEE. The CDR3 spells CASSLPGAIYEQYF. The CDR3 coding sequence is TGTGCCAGCAGCCTGCCGGGGGCCATCTACGAGCAGTACTTC.

The V and J genes are TRBV15 and TRBJ2-7; weak D call: TRBD2 (6 bases). V was clipped by 0 bases and J by 3 bases, with 12 bases between them. Germline-derived CDR1 and CDR2 are LNHNV and YYDKDF (reference sequence). The CDR3 consists of 15 residues. CDR3 bases: TGTGCCACCAGCAGAGATCAAGGAGGGGACTACGAGCAGTACTTC. Its protein is CATSRDQGGDYEQYF.

The chain links TRBV3-1 (or the pseudogene TRBV3-2) to TRBJ1-2, with D unclear. The CDR3 covers 14 residues. Trimming pared 4 bases from V and 4 bases from J, leaving 13 bases between. CDR1 LGHDT and CDR2 YNNKEL come from the germline V gene (reference sequence). DNA of the CDR3: TGTGCCAGCAGCCTCGACGTTTTTGGCTATGGCTACACCTTC. The encoded protein is CASSLDVFGYGYTF.

This chain's CDR3 is CASSLVTGFEEKLFF. The CDR3 coding sequence is TGTGCCAGCAGCTTGGTGACAGGGTTTGAGGAAAAACTGTTTTTT. The chain is built from TRBV7-9 and TRBJ1-4, with 7 bases fitting TRBD1. The CDR3 contains 15 residues. Per the germline V gene, CDR1 is SEHNR and CDR2 is FQNEAQ (reference sequence). Trimming took 3 bases from V and 8 from J; bases not matched to a gene: 9.

This chain joins TRBV5-1 and TRBJ2-1; 8 positions match TRBD2. Germline-derived CDR1 and CDR2 are SGHRS and YFSETQ. Germline trimming cut 0 bases from V and 9 bases from J; bases unmatched to any gene: 8. The CDR3 has 15 residues. The CDR3 reads CASSLEGLAGREQFF. In nucleotides, the CDR3 is TGCGCCAGCAGCTTGGAGGGGTTAGCGGGGCGTGAGCAGTTCTTC.